This entry is about one T cell receptor (beta chain). The sample comes from a study of control samples from healthy donors and cancer patients. Assay: immunoSEQ multiplex PCR; the TCRdb copy retains only in-frame clones and omits some. The data contain about 94,000 clones, 90% of them singletons. This CDR3 has 15 amino acids. Per germline, CDR1 MNHNS and CDR2 SASEGT. The V and J ends lost 3 bases and 0 bases respectively, with 8 bases between them. Sequenced material: blood. This clonotype was sampled from a woman aged 18-29 years in good health. The rearrangement links TRBV6-1 to TRBJ2-2; tentatively, D is TRBD2 (5 bases). Here the CDR3 DNA reads TGTGCCAGCAGTGAGAGCGGAGCGAACACCGGGGAGCTGTTTTTT. Encoded protein: CASSESGANTGELFF.